This T cell receptor (beta chain) was obtained from a study of cytomegalovirus exposure and HLA in healthy donors. Primers for the PCR totalled 60 Vbeta and 13 Jbeta. Profiling relied on immunoSEQ multiplex PCR, and the TCRdb table lists in-frame clones only, not all of them. In the table there are about 180,000 clones, over 60% of which are singletons. The study, taken as a whole, reports: An observed cluster of highly shared sequence variants was recorded as a likely sequencing artifact. A missense DCLRE1C variant was associated with V- and J-gene trimming of TCR beta chains in a later analysis, and an independent cohort replicated the association.

The CDR3 contains 16 residues. The germline V gene has CDR1 SGHVS and CDR2 FQNEAQ. J was trimmed by 6 bases and V by 7 bases; bases with no gene match: 14. As to this clone: Its antigen is not known.

The V gene is TRBV7-8, the J gene TRBJ2-1; TRBD2 matches at 8 bases. This sequence was found in a man younger than 30 in good health and CMV-seronegative. The sequencing input was PBMCs. The CDR3 loop reads CASTWGNGGVLNEQFF. The CDR3 nucleotides read TGTGCCAGCACCTGGGGGAACGGGGGGGTCCTCAATGAGCAGTTCTTC.